Following are 21 T cell receptor beta chains from one sample sequenced in a study of T cell changes during pregnancy in multiple sclerosis. The data were produced by immunoSEQ multiplex PCR, yet TCRdb's version contains in-frame clones alone and is incomplete. The sample carries approximately 72,000 clones, approximately 90% recorded once. The starting material was peripheral blood, obtained in the first trimester of pregnancy. All receptors come from a female donor in good health, enrolled as a control in a pregnancy study.

The chain couples TRBV6-5 to TRBJ1-4; 7 bases line up with TRBD1. From germline, CDR1 is MNHEY and CDR2 SVGAGI. V trimming: 6 bases; J trimming: 5 bases; junction bases outside the gene matches: 6. The CDR3 extends over 14 amino acids. The CDR3 DNA follows: TGTGCCAGCAGGTCCGGGACAGTCAATGAAAAACTGTTTTTT. Its translation: CASRSGTVNEKLFF.

This chain connects TRBV21-1 to TRBJ2-4; the D call in the table, TRBD2, was not verified against the DNA. TRBV21-1 is marked as a pseudogene. CDR3 size: 17 residues. Written as DNA, the CDR3 is TGTGCCAGCAGCAAAATCGGGCGGGAGGCTGCCAAAAACATTCAGTACTTC. Translated: CASSKIGREAAKNIQYF.

The CDR3 nucleotides are TGTGCCAGCAGTGACGTAGCGGGGAGCTCCTACAATGAGCAGTTCTTC. The encoded protein is CASSDVAGSSYNEQFF. The chain employs TRBV25-1 and TRBJ2-1; 8 nucleotides align to TRBD2. J was trimmed by 0 bases and V by 3 bases; bases with no gene match: 4. CDR3 length equals 16 residues. Germline V gene data show CDR1 as MGHDK and CDR2 as SYGVNS. The complete variable domain, with remaining parts taken from reference TRBV25-1 and TRBJ2-1, reads EADIYQTPRYLVIGTGKKITLECSQTMGHDKMYWYQQDPGMELHLIHYSYGVNSTEKGDLSSESTVSRIRTEHFPLTLESARPSHTSQYLCASSDVAGSSYNEQFFGPGTRLTVL.

The chain uses TRBV7-2 and TRBJ2-5; 8 bases align to TRBD2. The CDR3 has 16 residues. The V segment lost 0 bases and the J segment 1 base; nucleotides outside the gene matches: 4. In germline, CDR1 is SGHTA, CDR2 FQGNSA. This chain's CDR3 is CASSLAFTSGQETQYF. The CDR3 nucleotides are TGTGCCAGCAGCTTAGCGTTTACTAGCGGCCAAGAGACCCAGTACTTC.

The chain links TRBV28 to TRBJ2-7, with TRBD2 as a possible D gene (5 bases). V was shortened by 2 bases and J by 1 base, with 12 bases between the two germline ends. This CDR3 has 15 amino acids. Germline CDR1 MDHEN, CDR2 SYDVKM. The CDR3 region has the DNA TGTGCCAGCAGTTTAAGGGAGTGGGTTTCCTACGAGCAGTACTTC. It yields the protein CASSLREWVSYEQYF.

This clone was observed a single time. The rearrangement uses TRBV27 and TRBJ2-1; 7 positions agree with TRBD1. The V gene's germline CDR1 is MNHEY and CDR2 SMNVEV (reference sequence). The CDR3 is made up of 16 amino acids. V lost 6 bases, J lost 4 bases, and 12 bases stayed unmatched. The CDR3 here is CASSPVGTDLYNEQFF. CDR3 bases: TGTGCCAGCAGCCCAGTGGGGACAGATTTGTACAATGAGCAGTTCTTC.

The chain combines TRBV27 with TRBJ2-1; 8 bases line up with TRBD2. Germline CDR1 and CDR2: MNHEY and SMNVEV (reference sequence). Trimming at V came to 1 base and at J to 8 bases, leaving 4 bases not matched to a gene. This CDR3 is built from 14 residues. CDR3 amino acids: CASSLLTGGYEQFF. The CDR3 nucleotides read TGTGCCAGCAGTTTATTAACGGGAGGGTATGAGCAGTTCTTC.

This clone was picked up one time. This sequence joins TRBV12-5 and TRBJ1-1; D is unresolved. This CDR3 comprises 16 residues. Germline V CDR1 and CDR2: LGHNT, FRNRAP. Trimming left V 6 bases short and J 0 bases short, with 17 bases between. CDR3 DNA sequence: TGTGCTAGTGGCCACAACCGACAAGGCTTGAACACTGAAGCTTTCTTT. Translating gives CASGHNRQGLNTEAFF.

V usage is TRBV18 and J usage is TRBJ1-2, with D possibly being TRBD1 (6 bases). Trimming removed 0 bases from V and 4 bases from J, with 15 bases in between. Germline CDR1 is KGHSH and CDR2 is LQKENI. The CDR3 covers 16 residues. This CDR3 is CASSPPGQPEGYGYTF. The CDR3 nucleotides read TGTGCCAGCTCACCACCTGGACAGCCCGAGGGCTATGGCTACACCTTC.

J is TRBJ1-5 and V is TRBV14; 9 nucleotides agree with TRBD1. V trimming: 3 bases; J trimming: 5 bases; junction bases outside the gene matches: 23. Germline CDR1 reads SGHDN; CDR2 reads FVKESK. CDR3 length: 21 residues. In nucleotides, the CDR3 is TGTGCCAGCAGCCATCGATCGCCCCCGGGACAGGGAAGTTTGAGCGATCAGCCCCAGCATTTT. It encodes CASSHRSPPGQGSLSDQPQHF.

This rearrangement joins TRBV5-6 to TRBJ1-2; possibly TRBD1 for D (5 bases). Germline assignment: CDR1 SGHDT and CDR2 YYEEEE. This CDR3 region has 15 residues. Trimming pared 4 bases from V and 8 bases from J, leaving 21 bases between. In DNA, the CDR3 is TGTGCCAGCAGCAGGGAGGAGGGACTTGAGTGGGGCTACACCTTC. It specifies CASSREEGLEWGYTF. The full variable domain, its missing parts supplied by reference TRBV5-6 and TRBJ1-2, is DAGVTQSPTHLIKTRGQQVTLRCSPKSGHDTVSWYQQALGQGPQFIFQYYEEEERQRGNFPDRFSGHQFPNYSSELNVNALLLGDSALYLCASSREEGLEWGYTFGSGTRLTVV.

The rearrangement links TRBV18 to TRBJ2-2; 8 nucleotides line up with TRBD1. CDR3 length: 15 residues. The germline gives CDR1 KGHSH, CDR2 LQKENI. With 3 bases clipped from V and 6 bases from J, the junction kept 6 bases outside the gene matches. CDR3: CASSPMGQVAGELFF. For the CDR3, the DNA is TGTGCCAGCTCACCTATGGGACAGGTGGCCGGGGAGCTGTTTTTT.

The CDR3 sequence is CASSLVGGATQPQHF. The CDR3 region has the DNA TGTGCCAGCAGCCTGGTTGGGGGGGCTACTCAGCCCCAGCATTTT. The V call is TRBV7-2, the J call TRBJ1-5, with a tentative D call TRBD1 (6 bases). The CDR3 spans 15 residues. Trimming cost V 5 bases and J 6 bases, with 17 bases left between them. CDR1 is SGHTA, CDR2 FQGNSA, per germline.

The count of this clone is one. The chain carries TRBV2 and TRBJ2-3, with TRBD1 matching over 10 bases. The ends lost 7 bases at V and 3 bases at J; junction bases unmatched: 7. Germline values: CDR1 SNHLY, CDR2 FYNNEI. The length of the CDR3 is 15 residues. CDR3: CASIGGQGVTDTQYF. CDR3 DNA: TGTGCCAGCATAGGAGGACAGGGGGTGACAGATACGCAGTATTTT.

The genes are TRBV11-2 and TRBJ2-7; D may be TRBD2 (6 bases). Trimming shortened V by 1 base and J by 3 bases, and 13 bases separated the two germline ends. Germline V CDR1 and CDR2: SGHAT, FQNNGV. CDR3 length: 15 residues. CDR3 DNA: TGTGCCAGCAGCTTAGGGACTACCGTTTTCTACGAGCAGTACTTC. Translated: CASSLGTTVFYEQYF.

This chain links TRBV28 with TRBJ2-7; D unclear. This CDR3 comprises 15 residues. The V gene lost 5 bases and the J gene lost 0 bases, with 14 bases spanning the gap. CDR1 is MDHEN and CDR2 is SYDVKM in the germline V gene. CDR3 region: CASSPPAALSYEQYF. CDR3 bases: TGTGCCAGCAGTCCCCCGGCAGCGCTCTCCTACGAGCAGTACTTC.

J is TRBJ1-2 and V is TRBV4-2, with D tentatively TRBD1 (5 bases). The ends were cut back, 6 bases at V and 3 bases at J, with 20 bases in the middle. Looked up from germline, CDR1 is LGHNA and CDR2 is YNFKEQ. The CDR3 loop spans 16 amino acids. The CDR3, as DNA: TGTGCCAGCAGGAGGGAGGGGTACGGTAGTGACTATGGCTACACCTTC. Residues: CASRREGYGSDYGYTF.

The genes are TRBV28 and TRBJ2-3; D unresolved. Germline V lookup: CDR1 MDHEN, CDR2 SYDVKM. Trimming pared 8 bases from V and 0 bases from J, leaving 6 bases between. The CDR3 has 12 amino acids. CDR3 in amino acids: CASRSSTDTQYF. CDR3 coding DNA: TGTGCCAGCCGGTCAAGCACAGATACGCAGTATTTT.

The chain is built from TRBV27 and TRBJ2-3; tentative D call: TRBD1 (5 bases). The germline V and J ends were trimmed by 7 bases and 4 bases, with 15 bases remaining between them. CDR3 length: 14 residues. CDR1 MNHEY and CDR2 SMNVEV come from the germline V gene (reference sequence). CDR3 in DNA: TGTGCCAGCAAAGGGCAGGGTAGCCCAGATACGCAGTATTTT. It encodes CASKGQGSPDTQYF.

V is TRBV7-2 and J is TRBJ2-1, with a possible D match to TRBD2 (6 bases). Looked up from germline, CDR1 is SGHTA and CDR2 is FQGNSA. V was cut by 3 bases and J by 6 bases, with 15 bases left in between. The CDR3 is 15 residues long. CDR3 DNA: TGTGCCAGCAGCTTCGCCGGGAGCTGGGTCAATGAGCAGTTCTTC. This encodes CASSFAGSWVNEQFF.

The J gene is TRBJ1-2, the V gene TRBV15; 9 bases are shared with TRBD1. The V gene's germline CDR1 is LNHNV and CDR2 YYDKDF (reference sequence). This CDR3 has 18 amino acids. V shed 0 bases and J 3 bases; nucleotides not matched to a gene: 11. The CDR3 nucleotides read TGTGCCACCAGCAGAGATGTCACAGGGGGCGCGTCCGACTATGGCTACACCTTC. This gives the protein CATSRDVTGGASDYGYTF.